This T cell receptor beta chain was recorded in a study of blood T cell repertoires in COVID-19. Background on the study: Specimens from acute and convalescent COVID-19 originated in the United States, Italy and Spain. From T cells, B-cell-depleted T cells, or PBMCs came the material, which was cDNA or gDNA.

The table came from immunoSEQ multiplex PCR; TCRdb's copy has only in-frame clones and leaves some out. The data show approximately 330,000 clones, with about 87% seen just once and approximately 9.9% held by the top ten. The junction had 13 bases not matched to a gene; V was cut back by 6 bases and J by 2 bases. Germline CDR1 MGHDK, CDR2 SYGVNS. CDR3 length equals 16 residues. Seattle's cohort entered during active infection and was followed longitudinally. Sequenced input: peripheral blood. The chain joins TRBV25-1 to TRBJ2-7, with 7 bases aligning to TRBD1. The TCR comes from a man in his thirties or forties with COVID-19, enrolled during active disease. The CDR3 here is CASSLGFGQGAYEQYF. DNA of the CDR3: TGTGCCAGCAGCCTGGGGTTCGGGCAGGGGGCCTACGAGCAGTACTTC.